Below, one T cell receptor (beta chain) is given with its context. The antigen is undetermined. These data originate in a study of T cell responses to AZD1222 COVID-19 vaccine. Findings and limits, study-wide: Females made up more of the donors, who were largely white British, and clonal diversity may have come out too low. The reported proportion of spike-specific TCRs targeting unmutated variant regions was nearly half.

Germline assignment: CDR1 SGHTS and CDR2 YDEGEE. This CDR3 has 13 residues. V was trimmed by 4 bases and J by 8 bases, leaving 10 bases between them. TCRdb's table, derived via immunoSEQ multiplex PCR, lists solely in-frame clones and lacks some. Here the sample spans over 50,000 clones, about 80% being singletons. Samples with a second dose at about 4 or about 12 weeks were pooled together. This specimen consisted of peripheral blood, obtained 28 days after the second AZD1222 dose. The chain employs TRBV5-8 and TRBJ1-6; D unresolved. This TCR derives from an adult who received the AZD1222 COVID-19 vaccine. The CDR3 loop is CASSPSYDSPLHF. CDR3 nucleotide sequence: TGTGCCAGCAGCCCCTCGTACGATTCACCCCTCCACTTT.